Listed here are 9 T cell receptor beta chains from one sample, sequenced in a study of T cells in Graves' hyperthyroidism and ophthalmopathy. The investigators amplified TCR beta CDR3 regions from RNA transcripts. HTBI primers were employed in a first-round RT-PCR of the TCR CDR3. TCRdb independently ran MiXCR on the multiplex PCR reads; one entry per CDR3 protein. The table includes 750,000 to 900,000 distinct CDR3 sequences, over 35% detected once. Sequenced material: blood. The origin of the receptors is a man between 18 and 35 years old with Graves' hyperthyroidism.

Written as DNA, the CDR3 is TGTGCCAGCAGTTCTATCCGGGACAGGGATCAGCCCCAGCATTTT. This sequence encodes CASSSIRDRDQPQHF. The J gene is TRBJ1-5, the V gene TRBV2, with 9 bases fitting TRBD1. CDR1 is SNHLY, CDR2 FYNNEI, per germline. The CDR3 spans 15 residues. The V segment lost 5 bases and the J segment 5 bases; nucleotides outside the gene matches: 7. The entire variable domain, with the rest obtained from reference TRBV2 and TRBJ1-5, is as follows: EPEVTQTPSHQVTQMGQEVILRCVPISNHLYFYWYRQILGQKVEFLVSFYNNEISEKSEIFDDQFSVERPDGSNFTLKIRSTKLEDSAMYFCASSSIRDRDQPQHFGDGTRLSIL.

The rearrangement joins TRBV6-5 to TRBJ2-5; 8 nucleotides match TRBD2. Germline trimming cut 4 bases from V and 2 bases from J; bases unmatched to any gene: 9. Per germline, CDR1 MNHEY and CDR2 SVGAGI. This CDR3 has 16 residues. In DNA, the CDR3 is TGTGCCAGCAGTTCCACAGCGGGAGCCCCTCAAGAGACCCAGTACTTC. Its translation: CASSSTAGAPQETQYF.

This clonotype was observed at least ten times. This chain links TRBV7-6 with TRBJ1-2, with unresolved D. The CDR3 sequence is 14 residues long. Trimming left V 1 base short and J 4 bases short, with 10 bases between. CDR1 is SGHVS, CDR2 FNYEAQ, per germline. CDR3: CASSLEAGTYGYTF. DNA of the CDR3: TGTGCCAGCAGCTTAGAGGCAGGCACCTATGGCTACACCTTC. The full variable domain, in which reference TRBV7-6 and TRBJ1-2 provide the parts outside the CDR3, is GAGVSQSPRYKVTKRGQDVALRCDPISGHVSLYWYRQALGQGPEFLTYFNYEAQQDKSGLPNDRFSAERPEGSISTLTIQRTEQRDSAMYRCASSLEAGTYGYTFGSGTRLTVV.

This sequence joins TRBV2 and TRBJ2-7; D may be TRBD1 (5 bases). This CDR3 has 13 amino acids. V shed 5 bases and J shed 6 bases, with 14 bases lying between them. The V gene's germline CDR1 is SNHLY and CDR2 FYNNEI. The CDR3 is CASSLGRALEQYF. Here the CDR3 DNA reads TGTGCCAGCAGTTTGGGCAGGGCCCTCGAGCAGTACTTC.

The CDR3 here is CASSFGQRGEKLFF. CDR3 coding DNA: TGTGCCAGCAGTTTTGGGCAAAGGGGTGAAAAACTGTTTTTT. V is TRBV2 and J is TRBJ1-4, with D perhaps matching TRBD1 (5 bases). V lost 5 bases, J lost 7 bases, and 14 bases lay in between. The length of the CDR3 is 14 residues. Germline assignment: CDR1 SNHLY and CDR2 FYNNEI.

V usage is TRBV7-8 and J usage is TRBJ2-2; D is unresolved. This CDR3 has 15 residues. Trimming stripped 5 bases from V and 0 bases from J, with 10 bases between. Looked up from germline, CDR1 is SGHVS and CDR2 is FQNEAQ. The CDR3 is CASSPTSPNTGELFF. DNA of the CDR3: TGTGCCAGCAGCCCGACGTCGCCGAACACCGGGGAGCTGTTTTTT.

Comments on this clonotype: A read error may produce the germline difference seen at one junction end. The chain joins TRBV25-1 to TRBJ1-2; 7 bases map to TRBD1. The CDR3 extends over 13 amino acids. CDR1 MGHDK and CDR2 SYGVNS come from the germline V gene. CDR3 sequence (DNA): TGTGCCAGCGGGGACAGTATCAACTATGGCCACACCTTC. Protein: CASGDSINYGHTF.

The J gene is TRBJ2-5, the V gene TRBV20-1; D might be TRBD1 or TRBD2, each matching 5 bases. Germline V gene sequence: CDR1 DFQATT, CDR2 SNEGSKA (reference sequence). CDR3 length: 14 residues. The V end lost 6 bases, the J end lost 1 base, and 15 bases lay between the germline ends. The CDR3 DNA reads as TGCAGTGCCTGGGACCGTTCAGGCCAAGAGACCCAGTACTTC. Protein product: CSAWDRSGQETQYF.

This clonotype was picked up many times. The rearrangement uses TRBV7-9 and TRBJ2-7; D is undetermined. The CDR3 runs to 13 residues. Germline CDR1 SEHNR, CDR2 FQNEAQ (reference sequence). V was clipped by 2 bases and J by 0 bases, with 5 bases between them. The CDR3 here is CASSLLGSYEQYF. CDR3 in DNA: TGTGCCAGCAGCTTACTGGGCTCCTACGAGCAGTACTTC.